The next 5 T cell receptor beta chains were all read from a single sample in a study of blood T cells in healthy people across ages. Using a J-beta primer mix together with a sample-barcoded 5' primer, a second PCR was run for roughly 6 to 11 cycles. One entry per CDR3 protein, called by TCRdb with MiXCR from the 5' RACE reads. The table lists approximately 1,000,000 distinct CDR3 sequences, more than 30% of them singletons. Sequences were obtained from blood. The receptors originated from a young man in good health.

This clonotype was detected only a few times. The rearrangement joins TRBV5-8 to TRBJ1-1, with D hard to call. Germline-derived CDR1 and CDR2 are SGHTS and YDEGEE. This CDR3 comprises 13 residues. Trimming took off 1 base at V and 3 bases at J, with 7 bases between the two ends. The CDR3 sequence: CASSLSADTEAFF. The CDR3 nucleotides are TGTGCCAGCAGCTTGTCGGCGGACACTGAAGCTTTCTTT. Looking up the rest from reference TRBV5-8 and TRBJ1-1 gives the full variable domain: EAGVTQSPTHLIKTRGQQATLRCSPISGHTSVYWYQQALGLGLQFLLWYDEGEERNRGNFPPRFSGRQFPNYSSELNVNALELEDSALYLCASSLSADTEAFFGQGTRLTVV.

The V gene is TRBV21-1, the J gene TRBJ2-1; the DNA was not used to check the table's D call, TRBD2. Judging by the DNA end, TRBJ2-7 fits better; the J call may be wrong. TRBV21-1 corresponds to a pseudogene. The CDR3 is 17 residues long. This CDR3 is CASSKAERKSSYNEQYF. CDR3 nucleotides: TGTGCCAGCAGCAAAGCGGAGCGGAAGAGCTCCTACAATGAGCAGTACTTC.

The CDR3 region is CASSLRRRGRDYGYTF. CDR3 DNA: TGTGCCAGCAGCTTAAGACGGCGTGGGCGGGACTATGGCTACACCTTC. This chain connects TRBV7-9 to TRBJ1-2; D is unresolved. Germline lookup yields CDR1 SEHNR and CDR2 FQNEAQ (reference sequence). V was clipped by 2 bases and J by 3 bases, with 16 bases between them. This CDR3 is 16 amino acids long.

The chain links TRBV9 to TRBJ2-2, with D perhaps TRBD1 or TRBD2 (5 bases each). Germline CDR1 reads SGDLS; CDR2 reads YYNGEE. V lost 2 bases and J lost 0, with 11 bases in between. CDR3 length: 16 residues. CDR3 in amino acids: CASSVTGTSNTGELFF. CDR3 bases: TGTGCCAGCAGCGTCACCGGGACGTCGAACACCGGGGAGCTGTTTTTT.

This clonotype was counted a few times. The chain links TRBV2 to TRBJ2-1; no firm D call. Germline CDR1 SNHLY, CDR2 FYNNEI. The CDR3 is 13 amino acids. Trimming shortened V by 7 bases and J by 5 bases, and 12 bases separated the two germline ends. CDR3: CASTPQPNNEQFF. CDR3 nucleotide sequence: TGTGCCAGCACCCCTCAACCCAACAATGAGCAGTTCTTC.